These 17 T cell receptor beta chains share one sample of origin, sequenced in a study of radiotherapy plus CTLA-4 blockade in lung cancer. Repertoires were generated with immunoSEQ multiplex PCR, while TCRdb's copy carries only in-frame clones and drops some. The repertoire holds 40,000 to 45,000 clones, with under 80% as singletons. Source: peripheral blood, taken from a patient treated with radiotherapy plus ipilimumab. These receptors came from a human donor with non-small cell lung cancer who had stable disease on radiotherapy plus ipilimumab.

The chain joins TRBV9 to TRBJ2-2, with TRBD1 matching over 12 bases. Trimming cost V 0 bases and J 7 bases; bases outside gene matches: 4. CDR1 and CDR2 from the germline V gene are SGDLS and YYNGEE. CDR3 length equals 16 residues. CDR3 loop: CASSVVGQGALGELFF. DNA of the CDR3: TGTGCCAGCAGCGTAGTGGGACAGGGGGCTCTCGGGGAGCTGTTTTTT.

V gene TRBV6-5 combines with J gene TRBJ2-7, with D maybe TRBD1 (6 bases). Trimming took 1 base from V and 2 from J, leaving 12 bases between them. CDR3 length: 15 amino acids. The V gene's germline CDR1 is MNHEY and CDR2 SVGAGI. The CDR3 loop reads CASSYLTGTTYEQYF. As DNA, the CDR3 is TGTGCCAGCAGTTACTTGACAGGTACTACCTACGAGCAGTACTTC.

This clone was observed at least ten times. The chain employs TRBV29-1 and TRBJ2-5; TRBD1 is a possible D gene (5 bases). Germline CDR1 reads SQVTM; CDR2 reads ANQGSEA. The CDR3 length is 11 residues. V was cut by 4 bases and J by 5 bases, with 8 bases left in between. The CDR3 loop is CSVGPGETQYF. Written as DNA, the CDR3 is TGCAGCGTTGGTCCAGGGGAGACCCAGTACTTC. The full variable domain, in which reference TRBV29-1 and TRBJ2-5 provide the parts outside the CDR3, is SAVISQKPSRDICQRGTSLTIQCQVDSQVTMMFWYRQQPGQSLTLIATANQGSEATYESGFVIDKFPISRPNLTFSTLTVSNMSPEDSSIYLCSVGPGETQYFGPGTRLLVL.

The chain carries TRBV7-3 and TRBJ2-1, with 12 positions matching TRBD2. The CDR3 spans 16 residues. The germline gives CDR1 SGHTA, CDR2 FQGTGA. V lost 6 bases, J lost 8 bases, and 11 bases stayed unmatched. The CDR3 loop reads CASRSAPSGGVHEQFF. As DNA, the CDR3 is TGTGCCAGCAGGAGCGCGCCTAGCGGGGGGGTCCATGAGCAGTTCTTC. The full variable domain, with the rest looked up from reference TRBV7-3 and TRBJ2-1, is GAGVSQTPSNKVTEKGKYVELRCDPISGHTALYWYRQSLGQGPEFLIYFQGTGAADDSGLPNDRFFAVRPEGSVSTLKIQRTERGDSAVYLCASRSAPSGGVHEQFFGPGTRLTVL.

This clone was picked up a small number of times. CDR3 sequence (DNA): TGTGCCAGCTCTCCAGGGTCGACCCAATACGAGCAGTACTTC. It encodes CASSPGSTQYEQYF. This chain links TRBV2 with TRBJ2-7; a possible D gene is TRBD1 (5 bases). The CDR3 covers 14 residues. The V gene's germline CDR1 is SNHLY and CDR2 FYNNEI. Trimming removed 8 bases at V and 4 bases at J, with 18 bases between.

This clone was recorded a few times. J is TRBJ2-1 and V is TRBV7-8; D might be TRBD2 (6 bases). V gave up 5 bases and J gave up 6 bases, with 17 bases separating them. This CDR3 comprises 15 residues. CDR1 and CDR2 (germline): SGHVS, FQNEAQ. As DNA, the CDR3 is TGTGCCAGCAGCCCCCGGGGCGGGGTAGGCAATGAGCAGTTCTTC. The encoded protein is CASSPRGGVGNEQFF.

This clone was counted a few times. The chain combines TRBV5-4 with TRBJ2-1; 13 bases map to TRBD2. This CDR3 is 15 amino acids long. Germline V lookup: CDR1 SGHNT, CDR2 YYREEE (reference sequence). Trimming at V came to 6 bases and at J to 2 bases, leaving 2 bases not matched to a gene. In DNA form, the CDR3 reads TGTGCCAGCACCACTAGCGGGGGGGCCTACAATGAGCAGTTCTTC. Its translation: CASTTSGGAYNEQFF.

This clone was seen just once. The rearrangement joins TRBV27 to TRBJ1-5; D is possibly TRBD1 (6 bases). The CDR3 is 15 residues long. V was pared by 3 bases and J by 4 bases, with 13 bases between. Germline lookup yields CDR1 MNHEY and CDR2 SMNVEV (reference sequence). CDR3 loop: CASSFQGRRNQPQHF. Here the CDR3 DNA reads TGTGCCAGCAGTTTCCAGGGGAGAAGAAATCAGCCCCAGCATTTT.

The V call is TRBV7-9, the J call TRBJ2-3; TRBD1 matches 7 bases. From germline, CDR1 is SEHNR and CDR2 FQNEAQ (reference sequence). V lost 3 bases to trimming and J lost 2 bases; unmatched junction nucleotides: 8. CDR3 length: 16 residues. This CDR3 reads CASSLGQTIFTDTQYF. Written as DNA, the CDR3 is TGTGCCAGCAGCTTGGGACAGACGATATTCACAGATACGCAGTATTTT. Full variable domain (rest looked up from reference TRBV7-9 and TRBJ2-3): DTGVSQNPRHKITKRGQNVTFRCDPISEHNRLYWYRQTLGQGPEFLTYFQNEAQLEKSRLLSDRFSAERPKGSFSTLEIQRTEQGDSAMYLCASSLGQTIFTDTQYFGPGTRLTVL.

This chain connects TRBV19 to TRBJ1-2; D is unclear. V dropped 2 bases and J dropped 8 bases, with 12 bases sitting between them. From germline, CDR1 is LNHDA and CDR2 SQIVND (reference sequence). The CDR3 extends over 13 amino acids. The CDR3 DNA sequence: TGTGCCAGTAGTATAACAGTGAGTTGGGGCTACACCTTC. Protein: CASSITVSWGYTF.

This clone was counted once. Other DNA sequences in the sample encode the same CDR3. The chain links TRBV19 to TRBJ2-7, with 8 bases aligning to TRBD1. This CDR3 has 13 amino acids. V lost 4 bases to trimming and J lost 3 bases; unmatched junction nucleotides: 2. CDR1 and CDR2 from the germline V gene are LNHDA and SQIVND (reference sequence). The CDR3 here is CASSTGQGYEQYF. In DNA form, the CDR3 reads TGTGCCAGTAGTACCGGACAGGGCTACGAGCAGTACTTC.

The rearrangement joins TRBV6-5 to TRBJ2-5; TRBD2 aligns across 11 bases. The CDR3 sequence is 15 residues long. Germline V gene sequence: CDR1 MNHEY, CDR2 SVGAGI. V dropped 5 bases and J dropped 3; count of bases not matched to a gene: 5. The CDR3 DNA is TGTGCCAGCAGTCTAGCGGGGGGCACTAAAGAGACCCAGTACTTC. Its translation: CASSLAGGTKETQYF.

The chain joins TRBV2 to TRBJ1-5; D remains unclear. Trimming pared 7 bases from V and 0 bases from J, leaving 13 bases between. This CDR3 region has 15 residues. CDR1 SNHLY and CDR2 FYNNEI come from the germline V gene. CDR3 sequence: CASTRRELSNQPQHF. CDR3 in DNA: TGTGCCAGCACGCGGAGAGAGCTTAGCAATCAGCCCCAGCATTTT.

The rearrangement joins TRBV6-6 to TRBJ1-5; 8 bases line up with TRBD1. Germline assignment: CDR1 MNHNY and CDR2 SVGAGI (reference sequence). Trimming removed 6 bases from V and 1 base from J; junction bases left unmatched: 5. CDR3 length equals 15 residues. The CDR3 bases are TGTGCCAGCAGCCGCAGACAGGGGAGCAATCAGCCCCAGCATTTT. Protein product: CASSRRQGSNQPQHF.

This clone was seen only once. V and J are TRBV29-1 and TRBJ1-2; D might be TRBD1 (6 bases). Germline V CDR1 and CDR2: SQVTM, ANQGSEA. The ends were cut back, 0 bases at V and 8 bases at J, with 10 bases in the middle. This CDR3 comprises 12 residues. The CDR3 coding sequence is TGCAGCGTTGAAGAACAGGGTCGCGGCTACACCTTC. Protein: CSVEEQGRGYTF.

V usage is TRBV19 and J usage is TRBJ1-6; 7 nucleotides line up with TRBD1. In germline, CDR1 is LNHDA, CDR2 SQIVND (reference sequence). The CDR3 extends over 14 amino acids. Trimming cost V 2 bases and J 7 bases; bases outside gene matches: 2. CDR3 coding DNA: TGTGCCAGTAGTATAACAGGGGACAATTCACCCCTCCACTTT. Protein sequence: CASSITGDNSPLHF.

V and J are TRBV7-6 and TRBJ2-7; D might be TRBD1 (5 bases). V was clipped by 0 bases and J by 6 bases, with 24 bases between them. The germline CDR1 and CDR2 sequences are SGHVS and FNYEAQ. The CDR3 contains 18 residues. The CDR3 here is CASSLAGWQGPNRSEQYF. The CDR3 DNA is TGTGCCAGCAGCTTAGCCGGTTGGCAGGGCCCCAATCGCTCCGAGCAGTACTTC. Full variable domain (missing parts from reference TRBV7-6 and TRBJ2-7): GAGVSQSPRYKVTKRGQDVALRCDPISGHVSLYWYRQALGQGPEFLTYFNYEAQQDKSGLPNDRFSAERPEGSISTLTIQRTEQRDSAMYRCASSLAGWQGPNRSEQYFGPGTRLTVT.